Listed here is a single TCR beta chain. The table came from immunoSEQ multiplex PCR; TCRdb's copy has only in-frame clones and leaves some out. Altogether about 83,000 clones are present, about 95% being singletons, with the ten largest covering 1.1%. Germline V gene sequence: CDR1 PRHDT, CDR2 FYEKMQ (reference sequence). The CDR3 totals 13 residues. V was clipped by 5 bases and J by 4 bases, with 11 bases between them. These data belong to a study of T cell changes during pregnancy in multiple sclerosis. The chain carries TRBV13 and TRBJ2-5; unclear D gene. This receptor was identified in a female donor with multiple sclerosis, enrolled in a pregnancy study. Sample: peripheral blood, taken in the second trimester of pregnancy. The CDR3 DNA sequence: TGTGCCAGCAGCCTTTTAGTCGGAGAGACCCAGTACTTC. Translating it yields CASSLLVGETQYF.